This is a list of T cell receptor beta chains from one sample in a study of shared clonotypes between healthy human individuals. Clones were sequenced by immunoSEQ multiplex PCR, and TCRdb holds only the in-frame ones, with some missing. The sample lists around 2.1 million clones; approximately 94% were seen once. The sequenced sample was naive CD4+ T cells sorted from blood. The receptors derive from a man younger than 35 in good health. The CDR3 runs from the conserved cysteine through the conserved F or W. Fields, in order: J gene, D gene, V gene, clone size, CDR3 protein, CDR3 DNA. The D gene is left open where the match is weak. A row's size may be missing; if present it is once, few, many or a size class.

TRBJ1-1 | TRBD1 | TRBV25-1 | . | CAIGQAEAFF | TGTGCCATCGGACAGGCGGAAGCTTTCTTT
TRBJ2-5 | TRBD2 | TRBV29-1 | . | CSVDAGGETQYF | TGCAGCGTTGATGCGGGAGGTGAGACCCAGTACTTC
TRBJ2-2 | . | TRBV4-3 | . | CASSQGVRTTGELFF | TGCGCCAGCAGCCAGGGAGTGAGAACGACCGGGGAGCTGTTTTTT
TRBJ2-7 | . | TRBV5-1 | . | CASSLQPGGYEQYF | TGCGCCAGCAGCTTGCAACCAGGGGGGTACGAGCAGTACTTC
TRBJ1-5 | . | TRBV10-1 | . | CASSAGAGQPQHF | TGCGCCAGCAGTGCAGGGGCGGGGCAGCCCCAGCATTTT
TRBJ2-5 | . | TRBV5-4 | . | CASSLGGQETQYF | TGTGCCAGCAGCTTGGGGGGTCAAGAGACCCAGTACTTC
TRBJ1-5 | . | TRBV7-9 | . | CASSFEGEGNQPQHF | TGTGCCAGCAGCTTCGAAGGAGAAGGCAATCAGCCCCAGCATTTT
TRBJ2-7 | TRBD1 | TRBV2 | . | CASSRQGAHEQYF | TGTGCCAGCAGTAGACAGGGTGCGCACGAGCAGTACTTC
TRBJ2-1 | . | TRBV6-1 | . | CASSSLGLGYNEQFF | TGTGCCAGCAGTTCACTAGGTCTCGGCTACAATGAGCAGTTCTTC
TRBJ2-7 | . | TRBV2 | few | CASSLSYEQYF | TGTGCCAGCAGTCTTTCCTACGAGCAGTACTTC
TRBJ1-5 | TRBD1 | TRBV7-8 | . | CASSPLTGTSNQPQHF | TGTGCCAGCAGCCCGCTGACAGGGACAAGCAATCAGCCCCAGCATTTT
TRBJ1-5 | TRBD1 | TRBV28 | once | CASSPTGNGNQPQHF | TGTGCCAGCAGTCCGACAGGGAACGGCAATCAGCCCCAGCATTTT
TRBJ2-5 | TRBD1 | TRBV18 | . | CASSSRGPETQYF | TGTGCCAGCTCATCTAGGGGGCCGGAGACCCAGTACTTC
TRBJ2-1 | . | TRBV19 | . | CASSPRGPTYNEQFF | TGTGCCAGTAGCCCTCGGGGGCCGACCTACAATGAGCAGTTCTTC
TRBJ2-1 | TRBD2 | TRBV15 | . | CATSPTGSGVREQFF | TGTGCCACCAGCCCCACCGGGAGCGGGGTCCGGGAGCAGTTCTTC
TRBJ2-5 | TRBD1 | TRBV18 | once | CASSRGTGTVQETQYF | TGTGCCAGCTCACGTGGGACAGGGACAGTCCAAGAGACCCAGTACTTC
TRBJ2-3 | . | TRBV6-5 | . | CASSYSTVPDTQYF | TGTGCCAGCAGTTACTCGACAGTCCCGGATACGCAGTATTTT
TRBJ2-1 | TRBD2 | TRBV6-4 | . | CASSETSGSKGGQFF | TGTGCCAGCAGTGAGACAAGCGGGAGTAAAGGAGGGCAGTTCTTC
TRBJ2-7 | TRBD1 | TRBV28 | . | CASSSGGQETSYEQYF | TGTGCCAGCAGTTCAGGCGGACAGGAGACCTCCTACGAGCAGTACTTC
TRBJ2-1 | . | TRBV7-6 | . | CASSLQWHEQFF | TGTGCCAGCAGCCTACAATGGCATGAGCAGTTCTTC
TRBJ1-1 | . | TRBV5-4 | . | CASTLNKDPRTEAFF | TGTGCCAGCACACTAAACAAAGACCCTCGCACTGAAGCTTTCTTT
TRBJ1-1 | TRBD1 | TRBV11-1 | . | CASSLDDRDEAFF | TGTGCCAGCAGCTTAGATGACAGGGATGAAGCTTTCTTT
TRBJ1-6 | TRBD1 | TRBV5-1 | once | CASSPGTGGNSPLHF | TGCGCCAGCAGCCCTGGGACAGGCGGGAATTCACCCCTCCACTTT
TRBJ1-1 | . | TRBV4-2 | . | CASSHQTGRNEAFF | TGTGCCAGCAGCCATCAGACCGGGCGAAATGAAGCTTTCTTT
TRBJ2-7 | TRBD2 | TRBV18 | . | CASSPFQGLYEQYF | TGTGCCAGCTCACCCTTCCAGGGACTATACGAGCAGTACTTC
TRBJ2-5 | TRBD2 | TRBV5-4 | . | CASRRTSGGIETQYF | TGTGCCAGCAGACGGACTAGCGGGGGGATAGAGACCCAGTACTTC
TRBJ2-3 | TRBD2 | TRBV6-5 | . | CASSSGLAGVGDTQYF | TGTGCCAGCAGTTCCGGACTAGCGGGAGTTGGAGATACGCAGTATTTT
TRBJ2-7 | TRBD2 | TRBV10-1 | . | CASSETSGGVSEQYF | TGCGCCAGCAGTGAGACTAGCGGGGGGGTCTCCGAGCAGTACTTC
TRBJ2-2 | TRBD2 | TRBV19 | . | CASSMGLAGVGTGELFF | TGTGCCAGTAGTATGGGACTAGCGGGAGTTGGGACCGGGGAGCTGTTTTTT
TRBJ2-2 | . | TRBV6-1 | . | CASSPGPNTGELFF | TGTGCCAGCAGTCCGGGACCTAACACCGGGGAGCTGTTTTTT